This T cell receptor (beta chain) stems from a study of cytomegalovirus exposure and HLA in healthy donors. At the time of sampling, donors were nominally healthy, though unrecorded immune exposures were likely. In the case of this clone: The antigen remains unidentified.

The study, taken as a whole, reports: TCR beta chains numbering some 160 were designated cytomegalovirus-associated. Common viral pathogens seemed, in a later analysis, to connect with several of the most significant clusters. A later look showed TCR association rates differing by HLA locus, highest for DRB1 and lowest for HLA-C.

Trimming removed 1 base at V and 5 bases at J, with 10 bases between. This CDR3 comprises 14 residues. Germline V lookup: CDR1 SGDLS, CDR2 YYNGEE. The PCR was carried out with 60 Vbeta primers and 13 Jbeta primers. The data were produced by immunoSEQ multiplex PCR, yet TCRdb's version contains in-frame clones alone and is incomplete. The sample records almost 200,000 clones, around 79% being singletons. The sequence was collected from a male donor in good health and CMV-seropositive. The rearrangement links TRBV9 to TRBJ2-1, with D unresolved. Sequenced input: PBMCs. CDR3 amino acids: CASSVRSRDNEQFF. CDR3 DNA: TGTGCCAGCAGCGTACGAAGCCGGGACAATGAGCAGTTCTTC.